One and the same sample provided the 31 T cell receptor beta chains below, sequenced in a study of Tregs in tolerant kidney transplant recipients. The table came from immunoSEQ multiplex PCR; TCRdb's copy has only in-frame clones and leaves some out. The sample contains more than 25,000 clones, 70% to 85% of which appear only once. Which antigens these TCRs recognize remains unknown. The sequenced material came from Tregs from blood cultured with allogeneic cells. These receptors originate from a human donor in good health.

J is TRBJ2-1 and V is TRBV6-1, with 7 bases lining up with TRBD1. Per germline, CDR1 MNHNS and CDR2 SASEGT. The CDR3 loop spans 13 amino acids. The V segment lost 6 bases and the J segment 9 bases; nucleotides outside the gene matches: 8. The DNA of the CDR3 is TGTGCCAGCAGACCCACAGGGGTAAGTGAGCAGTTCTTC. This gives the protein CASRPTGVSEQFF.

The V gene is TRBV5-4, the J gene TRBJ1-2, with a possible D match to TRBD1 (5 bases). This CDR3 comprises 14 residues. The V gene lost 3 bases and the J gene lost 5 bases, with 14 bases spanning the gap. Germline V gene sequence: CDR1 SGHNT, CDR2 YYREEE (reference sequence). CDR3 nucleotides: TGTGCCAGCAGCTGGACAAGTGGGATTTATGGCTACACCTTC. Translating it yields CASSWTSGIYGYTF.

This chain joins TRBV28 and TRBJ2-1, with a weak D call TRBD2 (6 bases). Looked up from germline, CDR1 is MDHEN and CDR2 is SYDVKM. With 5 bases removed from V and 5 bases from J, the gap between germline ends came to 16 bases. This CDR3 spans 15 amino acids. The CDR3 DNA reads as TGTGCCAGCAGTGCCTTAGCGGCTCTGAACAATGAGCAGTTCTTC. As protein: CASSALAALNNEQFF. Looking up the rest from reference TRBV28 and TRBJ2-1 gives the full variable domain: DVKVTQSSRYLVKRTGEKVFLECVQDMDHENMFWYRQDPGLGLRLIYFSYDVKMKEKGDIPEGYSVSREKKERFSLILESASTNQTSMYLCASSALAALNNEQFFGPGTRLTVL.

The chain carries TRBV14 and TRBJ1-1; the D is unclear. CDR3 length equals 15 residues. Germline V lookup: CDR1 SGHDN, CDR2 FVKESK. The ends were cut back, 5 bases at V and 7 bases at J, with 20 bases in the middle. This CDR3 is CASSTTRASSIEAFF. The DNA for the CDR3 is TGTGCCAGCAGCACGACGCGCGCTTCCAGTATTGAAGCTTTCTTT. The whole variable domain, filled in from reference TRBV14 and TRBJ1-1, reads EAGVTQFPSHSVIEKGQTVTLRCDPISGHDNLYWYRRVMGKEIKFLLHFVKESKQDESGMPNNRFLAERTGGTYSTLKVQPAELEDSGVYFCASSTTRASSIEAFFGQGTRLTVV.

The chain employs TRBV5-1 and TRBJ2-5; 11 nucleotides line up with TRBD2. Per germline, CDR1 SGHRS and CDR2 YFSETQ. The CDR3 spans 17 residues. Germline trimming cut 4 bases from V and 1 base from J; bases unmatched to any gene: 9. DNA of the CDR3: TGCGCCAGCAGCACGGGGGCGCTAGCGGGGGGCCAAGAGACCCAGTACTTC. It yields the protein CASSTGALAGGQETQYF. Variable domain in full (rest from reference TRBV5-1 and TRBJ2-5): KAGVTQTPRYLIKTRGQQVTLSCSPISGHRSVSWYQQTPGQGLQFLFEYFSETQRNKGNFPGRFSGRQFSNSRSEMNVSTLELGDSALYLCASSTGALAGGQETQYFGPGTRLLVL.

The rearrangement links TRBV21-1 to TRBJ2-7; the table's D call TRBD1 went unverified against the DNA. TRBV21-1 has pseudogene status. The CDR3 sequence is 16 residues long. The CDR3 loop reads CASSRPPVRVSYEQYF. The DNA of the CDR3 is TGTGCCAGCAGCAGACCCCCCGTCAGGGTATCCTACGAGCAGTACTTC.

The chain links TRBV30 to TRBJ1-2; D is unresolved. Trimming left V 3 bases short and J 1 base short, with 9 bases between. Germline V gives CDR1 GTSNPN, CDR2 SVGIG (reference sequence). The CDR3 is 13 amino acids. CDR3 amino acids: CAWRLGFNYGYTF. CDR3 DNA: TGTGCCTGGAGGTTAGGCTTTAACTATGGCTACACCTTC.

The chain links TRBV5-1 to TRBJ2-7; perhaps D is TRBD1 or TRBD2 (6 bases each). Germline CDR1 reads SGHRS; CDR2 reads YFSETQ. V was cut by 0 bases and J by 2 bases, with 9 bases left in between. This CDR3 has 14 amino acids. The CDR3 spells CASSLGGAPYEQYF. CDR3 DNA: TGCGCCAGCAGCTTGGGGGGGGCCCCCTACGAGCAGTACTTC. Using reference TRBV5-1 and TRBJ2-7 for the parts outside the CDR3, the full variable domain is KAGVTQTPRYLIKTRGQQVTLSCSPISGHRSVSWYQQTPGQGLQFLFEYFSETQRNKGNFPGRFSGRQFSNSRSEMNVSTLELGDSALYLCASSLGGAPYEQYFGPGTRLTVT.

V gene TRBV6-6 combines with J gene TRBJ1-6; the D is unclear. The CDR3 has 16 residues. CDR1 and CDR2 (germline): MNHNY, SVGAGI (reference sequence). Between the trimmed V and J ends, which lost 6 bases and 2 bases, there was a span of 14 bases. CDR3 in amino acids: CASSGLGNTYNSPLHF. CDR3 sequence (DNA): TGTGCCAGCAGCGGACTTGGCAATACCTATAATTCACCCCTCCACTTT.

The V gene is TRBV6-6, the J gene TRBJ2-7, with TRBD2 as a possible D gene (6 bases). This CDR3 spans 14 amino acids. Germline assignment: CDR1 MNHNY and CDR2 SVGAGI (reference sequence). Trimming removed 6 bases at V and 0 bases at J, with 12 bases between. The CDR3 here is CASRQRATSYEQYF. In DNA, the CDR3 is TGTGCCAGCAGACAGCGGGCCACCTCCTACGAGCAGTACTTC.

This chain connects TRBV13 to TRBJ2-5; a possible D gene is TRBD2 (6 bases). Germline V lookup: CDR1 PRHDT, CDR2 FYEKMQ (reference sequence). The V and J ends lost 0 bases and 9 bases respectively, with 17 bases between them. This CDR3 comprises 15 residues. The CDR3 reads CASSLGLAPGGAQYF. The CDR3 DNA sequence: TGTGCCAGCAGCTTAGGACTAGCCCCAGGTGGGGCCCAGTACTTC.

The chain links TRBV7-3 to TRBJ2-5, with D uncertain. Looked up from germline, CDR1 is SGHTA and CDR2 is FQGTGA. CDR3 length equals 13 residues. Deletions cut 2 bases from V and 4 bases from J, with 8 bases between. The CDR3, as DNA: TGTGCCAGCAGCTTAGATGGCCCAGAGACCCAGTACTTC. It yields the protein CASSLDGPETQYF.

This chain links TRBV6-5 with TRBJ1-2; possible D gene TRBD1, 5 bases. V was cut by 4 bases and J by 4 bases, with 16 bases left in between. The germline CDR1 and CDR2 sequences are MNHEY and SVGAGI. This CDR3 comprises 15 residues. The CDR3 nucleotides read TGTGCCAGCAGTTCCACGACACAGGCGATCTATGGCTACACCTTC. This gives the protein CASSSTTQAIYGYTF.

The chain has TRBV18 and TRBJ2-5, with D hard to call. Germline values: CDR1 KGHSH, CDR2 LQKENI. The CDR3 has 14 amino acids. The ends were cut back, 1 base at V and 1 base at J, with 7 bases in the middle. The CDR3 bases are TGTGCCAGCTCACCACGCCTTCCCCAAGAGACCCAGTACTTC. Translation: CASSPRLPQETQYF.

In this sample, this clone turned up a few times. The chain carries TRBV7-6 and TRBJ2-5, with no clear D. The CDR3 is made up of 14 amino acids. Trimming took off 0 bases at V and 5 bases at J, with 10 bases between the two ends. Germline V lookup: CDR1 SGHVS, CDR2 FNYEAQ. CDR3 in DNA: TGTGCCAGCAGCTTAGCTCGAATTTCGGAGACCCAGTACTTC. Translated: CASSLARISETQYF.

V and J are TRBV27 and TRBJ2-7; D may be TRBD2 (6 bases). V dropped 7 bases and J dropped 1 base, with 17 bases sitting between them. The V gene's germline CDR1 is MNHEY and CDR2 SMNVEV (reference sequence). The CDR3 contains 15 residues. The CDR3: CASTQRGGLSYEQYF. DNA of the CDR3: TGTGCCAGCACCCAGAGGGGAGGCCTGTCCTACGAGCAGTACTTC.

The chain links TRBV28 to TRBJ2-1; D may be TRBD2 (5 bases). V was trimmed by 6 bases and J by 2 bases, leaving 17 bases between them. Germline V lookup: CDR1 MDHEN, CDR2 SYDVKM. The CDR3 length is 16 residues. CDR3 nucleotide sequence: TGTGCCAGCAGGGAATCCTTAGCGCTGGCCTACAATGAGCAGTTCTTC. It codes for CASRESLALAYNEQFF.

This sequence joins TRBV7-9 and TRBJ2-7; 10 positions match TRBD2. CDR3 length: 16 residues. J lost 7 bases, V lost 1 base, and 10 bases had no gene match. Germline CDR1 is SEHNR and CDR2 is FQNEAQ (reference sequence). CDR3 nucleotides: TGTGCCAGCAGCTTAGTAGTGGGACTAGCGCCGGGGGAGCAGTACTTC. Translated: CASSLVVGLAPGEQYF.

This rearrangement joins TRBV7-2 to TRBJ2-3; 12 bases match TRBD2. The CDR3 spans 18 residues. V shed 4 bases and J 4 bases; nucleotides not matched to a gene: 12. Germline V gene lookup returns CDR1 SGHTA and CDR2 FQGNSA. The CDR3 sequence: CASSSWETSGSVADTQYF. The DNA for the CDR3 is TGTGCCAGCAGCTCATGGGAGACTAGCGGGAGTGTGGCAGATACGCAGTATTTT.

This chain joins TRBV28 and TRBJ2-7, with a possible D match to TRBD2 (5 bases). Trimming stripped 6 bases from V and 0 bases from J, with 12 bases between. This CDR3 has 14 amino acids. Germline loops: CDR1 MDHEN, CDR2 SYDVKM. The CDR3 here is CASSREWSSYEQYF. The CDR3 bases are TGTGCCAGCAGCCGGGAATGGAGCTCCTACGAGCAGTACTTC. The full variable domain, with the rest looked up from reference TRBV28 and TRBJ2-7, is DVKVTQSSRYLVKRTGEKVFLECVQDMDHENMFWYRQDPGLGLRLIYFSYDVKMKEKGDIPEGYSVSREKKERFSLILESASTNQTSMYLCASSREWSSYEQYFGPGTRLTVT.

This clone has just one count. The rearrangement uses TRBV18 and TRBJ2-2; the D call may be TRBD1 or TRBD2 (5 bases each). The V end was cut by 0 bases, the J end by 4 bases, with 12 bases between. Looked up from germline, CDR1 is KGHSH and CDR2 is LQKENI. This CDR3 comprises 16 residues. The CDR3 reads CASSPPGTLSTGELFF. CDR3 DNA: TGTGCCAGCTCACCACCGGGGACCCTTAGCACCGGGGAGCTGTTTTTT.

The gene calls are TRBV19 and TRBJ2-1, with D possibly TRBD2 on 5 matching bases. Trimming stripped 7 bases from V and 2 bases from J, with 12 bases between. The CDR3 has 14 residues. CDR1 and CDR2 (germline): LNHDA, SQIVND (reference sequence). The CDR3 region is CASTRGATYNEQFF. The CDR3 region has the DNA TGTGCCAGTACCCGGGGAGCTACCTACAATGAGCAGTTCTTC.

This chain joins TRBV6-5 and TRBJ1-2; no definite D call. The germline V gene encodes CDR1 MNHEY and CDR2 SVGAGI. Trimming took 3 bases from V and 2 from J, leaving 7 bases between them. This CDR3 is 13 amino acids long. This chain's CDR3 is CASSYVGNYGYTF. The CDR3, as DNA: TGTGCCAGCAGTTATGTGGGAAACTATGGCTACACCTTC.

The genes are TRBV7-2 and TRBJ2-7; D is ambiguous. Germline V gene sequence: CDR1 SGHTA, CDR2 FQGNSA. The CDR3 sequence is 15 residues long. Deletions cut 1 base from V and 1 base from J, with 11 bases between. The CDR3 nucleotides read TGTGCCAGCAGCTTAGGTGGATCTGTATCCTACGAGCAGTACTTC. This gives the protein CASSLGGSVSYEQYF.

The chain recombines TRBV10-3 with TRBJ1-2; D is perhaps TRBD1 (5 bases). The CDR3 is made up of 15 amino acids. Germline V gene lookup returns CDR1 ENHRY and CDR2 SYGVKD. V lost 0 bases to trimming and J lost 4 bases, with 12 bases between them. CDR3 amino acids: CAISESVGPGYGYTF. CDR3 DNA: TGTGCCATCAGTGAGTCGGTGGGGCCCGGCTATGGCTACACCTTC.

This clone was detected only a few times. This chain uses TRBV2 with TRBJ1-6; no reliable D call. Between the trimmed V and J ends, which lost 4 bases and 11 bases, there was a span of 9 bases. The germline gives CDR1 SNHLY, CDR2 FYNNEI. The CDR3 consists of 12 residues. CDR3 protein: CASSVGNAPLHF. Here the CDR3 DNA reads TGTGCCAGCAGTGTCGGCAACGCACCCCTCCACTTT.

The chain links TRBV15 to TRBJ2-5, with 8 nucleotides matching TRBD2. Germline CDR1 reads LNHNV; CDR2 reads YYDKDF (reference sequence). J was trimmed by 1 base and V by 1 base; bases with no gene match: 5. The CDR3 has 16 amino acids. The DNA for the CDR3 is TGTGCCACCAGCAGAGGCCTCGGGACTAGCCAAGAGACCCAGTACTTC. Its translation: CATSRGLGTSQETQYF.

The chain couples TRBV11-3 to TRBJ2-7; 7 nucleotides line up with TRBD2. Per the germline V gene, CDR1 is SGHNT and CDR2 is YENEEA. Losses at the gene ends were 1 base for V and 6 bases for J; bases not matched to a gene: 6. The CDR3 totals 14 residues. The DNA for the CDR3 is TGTGCCAGCAGCTTAGGCGAGCGGGATAGCGAGCAGTACTTC. It yields the protein CASSLGERDSEQYF.

The CDR3 nucleotides are TGTGCCAGCAGCAAAGGGGGGGGCTTCTATGGCTACACCTTC. It codes for CASSKGGGFYGYTF. This chain uses TRBV21-1 with TRBJ1-2. TRBV21-1 is a pseudogene segment. The CDR3 is made up of 14 amino acids.

V is TRBV6-1 and J is TRBJ1-3; D gene unclear. The CDR3 runs to 12 residues. CDR1 and CDR2 from the germline V gene are MNHNS and SASEGT. V was shortened by 7 bases and J by 3 bases, with 7 bases between the two germline ends. Written as DNA, the CDR3 is TGTGCCAGCACAGAAGGTGGAAACACCATATATTTT. Its protein product is CASTEGGNTIYF.

This clone was detected a few times. The genes are TRBV7-2 and TRBJ2-1; no definite D call. The CDR3 has 15 residues. CDR1 and CDR2 (germline): SGHTA, FQGNSA. Trimming shortened V by 5 bases and J by 6 bases, and 17 bases separated the two germline ends. The CDR3 loop is CASSPPVRIVNEQFF. The CDR3, as DNA: TGTGCCAGCAGCCCCCCTGTCAGGATAGTCAATGAGCAGTTCTTC.